This T cell receptor (beta chain) was retrieved from a study of blood T cell repertoires in COVID-19. Study overall: The study drew acute and convalescent COVID-19 samples from the United States, Italy and Spain. Nucleic acid was either cDNA or gDNA, and it came from T cells, B-cell-depleted T cells, or PBMCs.

Trimming stripped 0 bases from V and 6 bases from J, with 12 bases between. CDR1 and CDR2 (germline): LNHNV, YYDKDF (reference sequence). The length of the CDR3 is 14 residues. Original analysis: Reference gene primers were amplified, and this amplification served to estimate nucleated cell counts. TCRdb's table, derived via immunoSEQ multiplex PCR, lists solely in-frame clones and lacks some. V and J calls and clone size are copied from that table; D and trimming were computed from the DNA. The sample carries 180,000 or so clones, approximately 87% recorded once. The V and J genes are TRBV15 and TRBJ2-7; possibly TRBD2 for D (5 bases). The source of this sequence is a man between 18 and 29 years old with active or convalescent COVID-19. The sample comprised peripheral blood. The CDR3 region has the DNA TGTGCCACCAGCAGAGATCGGGGAGCCCCCGAGCAGTACTTC. Amino acids: CATSRDRGAPEQYF.